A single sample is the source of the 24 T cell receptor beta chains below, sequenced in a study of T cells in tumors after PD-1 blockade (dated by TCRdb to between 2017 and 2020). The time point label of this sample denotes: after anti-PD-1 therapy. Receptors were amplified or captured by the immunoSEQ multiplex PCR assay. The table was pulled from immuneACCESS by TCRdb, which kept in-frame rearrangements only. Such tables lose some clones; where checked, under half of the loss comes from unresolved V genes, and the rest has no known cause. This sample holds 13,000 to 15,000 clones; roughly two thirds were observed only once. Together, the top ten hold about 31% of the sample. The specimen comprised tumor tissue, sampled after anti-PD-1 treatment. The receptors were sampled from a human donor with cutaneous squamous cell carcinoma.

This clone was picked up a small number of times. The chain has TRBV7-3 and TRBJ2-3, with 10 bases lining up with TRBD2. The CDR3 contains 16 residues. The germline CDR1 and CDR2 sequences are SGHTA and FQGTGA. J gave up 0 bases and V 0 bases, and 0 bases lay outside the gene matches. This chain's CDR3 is CASSLTLAGSTDTQYF. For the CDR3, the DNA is TGTGCCAGCAGCTTAACACTAGCGGGGAGCACAGATACGCAGTATTTT.

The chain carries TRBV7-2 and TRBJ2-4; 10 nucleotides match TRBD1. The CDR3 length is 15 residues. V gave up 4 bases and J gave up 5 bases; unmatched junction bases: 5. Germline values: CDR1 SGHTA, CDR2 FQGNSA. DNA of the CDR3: TGTGCCAGCAGCTCGGACAGGGGGATACAAAACATTCAGTACTTC. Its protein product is CASSSDRGIQNIQYF. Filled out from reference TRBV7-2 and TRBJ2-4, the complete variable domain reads GAGVSQSPSNKVTEKGKDVELRCDPISGHTALYWYRQSLGQGLEFLIYFQGNSAPDKSGLPSDRFSAERTGGSVSTLTIQRTQQEDSAVYLCASSSDRGIQNIQYFGAGTRLSVL.

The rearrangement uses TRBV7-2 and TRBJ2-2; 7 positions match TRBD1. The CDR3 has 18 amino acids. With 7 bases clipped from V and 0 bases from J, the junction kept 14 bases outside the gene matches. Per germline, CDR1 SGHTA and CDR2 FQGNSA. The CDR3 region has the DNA TGTGCCAGCACCCCATCCCGACAGGGAAGTTCGAACACCGGGGAGCTGTTTTTT. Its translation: CASTPSRQGSSNTGELFF.

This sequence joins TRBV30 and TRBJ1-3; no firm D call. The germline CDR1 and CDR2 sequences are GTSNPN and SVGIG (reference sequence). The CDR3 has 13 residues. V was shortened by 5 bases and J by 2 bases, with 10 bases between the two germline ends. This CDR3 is CAWRRFTGNTIYF. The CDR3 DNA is TGTGCCTGGCGACGATTTACTGGAAACACCATATATTTT.

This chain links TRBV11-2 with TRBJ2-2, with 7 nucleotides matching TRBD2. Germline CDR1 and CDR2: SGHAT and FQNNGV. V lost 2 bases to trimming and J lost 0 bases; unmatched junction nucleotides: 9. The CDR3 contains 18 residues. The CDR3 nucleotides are TGTGCCAGCAGCTTAATCCAGGGTCTAGCGGCGAACACCGGGGAGCTGTTTTTT. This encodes CASSLIQGLAANTGELFF.

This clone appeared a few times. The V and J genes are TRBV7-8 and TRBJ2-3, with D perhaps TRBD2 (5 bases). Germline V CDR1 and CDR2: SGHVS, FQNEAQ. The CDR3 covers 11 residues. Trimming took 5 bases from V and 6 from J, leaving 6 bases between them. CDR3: CASSRGDTQYF. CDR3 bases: TGTGCCAGCAGCCGCGGGGATACGCAGTATTTT.

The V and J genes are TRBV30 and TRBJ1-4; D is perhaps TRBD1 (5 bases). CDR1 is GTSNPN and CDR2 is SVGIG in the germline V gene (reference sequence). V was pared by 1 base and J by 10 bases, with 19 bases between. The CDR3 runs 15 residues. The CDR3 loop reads CAWSEPGRAYRKLFF. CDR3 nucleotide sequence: TGTGCCTGGAGTGAGCCGGGGCGGGCTTATCGAAAACTGTTTTTT.

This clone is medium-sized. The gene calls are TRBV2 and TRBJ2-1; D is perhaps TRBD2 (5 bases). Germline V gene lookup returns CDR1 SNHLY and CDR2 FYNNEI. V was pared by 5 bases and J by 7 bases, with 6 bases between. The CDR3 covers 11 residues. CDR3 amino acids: CASSWRNEQFF. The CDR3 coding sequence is TGTGCCAGCAGTTGGAGGAATGAGCAGTTCTTC.

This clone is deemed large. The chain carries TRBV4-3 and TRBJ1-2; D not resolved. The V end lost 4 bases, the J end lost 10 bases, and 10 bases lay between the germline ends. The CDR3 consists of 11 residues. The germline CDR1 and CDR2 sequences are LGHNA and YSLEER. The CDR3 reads CASSRGRDYTF. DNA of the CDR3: TGCGCCAGCAGCCGCGGTCGGGACTACACCTTC.

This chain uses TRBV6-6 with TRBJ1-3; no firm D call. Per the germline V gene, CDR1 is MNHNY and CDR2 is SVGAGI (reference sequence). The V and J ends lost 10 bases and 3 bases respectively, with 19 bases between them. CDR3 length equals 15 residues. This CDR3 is CATRRDLVSGNTIYF. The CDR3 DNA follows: TGTGCCACCAGACGGGATTTGGTTAGTGGAAACACCATATATTTT.

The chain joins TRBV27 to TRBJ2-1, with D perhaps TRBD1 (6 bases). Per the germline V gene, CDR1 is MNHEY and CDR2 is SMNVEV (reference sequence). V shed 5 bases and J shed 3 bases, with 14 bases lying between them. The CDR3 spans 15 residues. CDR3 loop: CASSKQGSNYNEQFF. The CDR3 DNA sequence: TGTGCCAGCAGTAAACAGGGATCTAACTACAATGAGCAGTTCTTC.

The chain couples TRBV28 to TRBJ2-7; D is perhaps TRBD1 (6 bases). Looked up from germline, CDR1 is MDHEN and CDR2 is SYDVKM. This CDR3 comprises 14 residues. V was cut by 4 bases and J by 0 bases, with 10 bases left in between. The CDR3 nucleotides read TGTGCCAGCAGTTACCAGACAGGCTCCTACGAGCAGTACTTC. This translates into CASSYQTGSYEQYF.

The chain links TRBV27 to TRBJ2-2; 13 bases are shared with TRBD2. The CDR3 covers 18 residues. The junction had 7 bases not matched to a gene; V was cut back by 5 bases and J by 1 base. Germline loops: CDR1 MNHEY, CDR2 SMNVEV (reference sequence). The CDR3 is CASSPGLAGKGNTGELFF. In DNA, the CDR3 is TGTGCCAGCAGTCCGGGACTAGCGGGAAAAGGGAACACCGGGGAGCTGTTTTTT.

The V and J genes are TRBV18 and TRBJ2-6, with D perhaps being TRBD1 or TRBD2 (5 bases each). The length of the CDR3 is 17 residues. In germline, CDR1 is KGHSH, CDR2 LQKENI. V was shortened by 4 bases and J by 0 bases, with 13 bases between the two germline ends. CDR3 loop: CASSQGARGSGANVLTF. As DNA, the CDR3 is TGTGCCAGCTCACAAGGGGCGAGGGGCTCTGGGGCCAACGTCCTGACTTTC. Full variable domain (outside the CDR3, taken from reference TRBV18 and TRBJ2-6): NAGVMQNPRHLVRRRGQEARLRCSPMKGHSHVYWYRQLPEEGLKFMVYLQKENIIDESGMPKERFSAEFPKEGPSILRIQQVVRGDSAAYFCASSQGARGSGANVLTFGAGSRLTVL.

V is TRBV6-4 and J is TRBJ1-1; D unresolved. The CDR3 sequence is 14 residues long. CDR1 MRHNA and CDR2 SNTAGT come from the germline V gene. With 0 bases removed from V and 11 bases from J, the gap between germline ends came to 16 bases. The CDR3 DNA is TGTGCCAGCAGTGACTCTGCGGCCCTTGGGGTCGCTTTCTTT. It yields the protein CASSDSAALGVAFF.

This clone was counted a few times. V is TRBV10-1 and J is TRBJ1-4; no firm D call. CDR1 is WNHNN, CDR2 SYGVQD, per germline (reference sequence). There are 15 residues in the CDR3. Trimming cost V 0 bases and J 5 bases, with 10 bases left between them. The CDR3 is CASSESNAGNEKLFF. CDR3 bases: TGCGCCAGCAGTGAGTCGAACGCGGGGAATGAAAAACTGTTTTTT.

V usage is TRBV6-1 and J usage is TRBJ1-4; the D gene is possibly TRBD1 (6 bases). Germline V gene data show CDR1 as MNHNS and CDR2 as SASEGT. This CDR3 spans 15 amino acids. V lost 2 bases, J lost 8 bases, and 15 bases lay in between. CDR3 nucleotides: TGTGCCAGCAGTGAAACTTCGGGGGCTGGGGAAAAACTGTTTTTT. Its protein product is CASSETSGAGEKLFF.

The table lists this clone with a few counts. CDR3 in amino acids: CASSPNLDSYYEQYF. The CDR3 region has the DNA TGTGCCAGCAGTCCAAACTTGGACAGCTACTACGAGCAGTACTTC. The gene calls are TRBV28 and TRBJ2-7, with D maybe TRBD1 (6 bases). V was trimmed by 5 bases and J by 3 bases, leaving 17 bases between them. CDR1 MDHEN and CDR2 SYDVKM come from the germline V gene. CDR3 length: 15 residues.

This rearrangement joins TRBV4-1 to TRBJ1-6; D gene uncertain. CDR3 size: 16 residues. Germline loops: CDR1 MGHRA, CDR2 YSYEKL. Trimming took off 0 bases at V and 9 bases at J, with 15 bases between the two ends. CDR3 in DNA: TGCGCCAGCAGCCAAGATGGGGAGACTCCGGGTTCACCCCTCCACTTT. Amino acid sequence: CASSQDGETPGSPLHF.

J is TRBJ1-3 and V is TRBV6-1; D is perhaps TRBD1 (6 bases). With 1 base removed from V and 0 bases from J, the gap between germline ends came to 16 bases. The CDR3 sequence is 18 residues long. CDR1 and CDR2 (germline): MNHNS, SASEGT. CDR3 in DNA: TGTGCCAGCAGTGAAGGCGTGGGGGACATTTCCTCTGGAAACACCATATATTTT. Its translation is CASSEGVGDISSGNTIYF.

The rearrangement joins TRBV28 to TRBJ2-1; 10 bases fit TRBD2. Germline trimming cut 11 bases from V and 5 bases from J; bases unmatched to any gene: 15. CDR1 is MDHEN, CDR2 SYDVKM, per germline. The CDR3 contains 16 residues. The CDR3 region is CAVLAGLLGSDNEQFF. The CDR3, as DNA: TGTGCCGTACTAGCGGGGTTACTGGGGTCGGACAATGAGCAGTTCTTC.

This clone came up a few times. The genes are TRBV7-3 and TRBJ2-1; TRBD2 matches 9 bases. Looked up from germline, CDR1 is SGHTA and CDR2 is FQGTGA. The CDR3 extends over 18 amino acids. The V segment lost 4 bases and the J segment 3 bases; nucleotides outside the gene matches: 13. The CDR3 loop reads CASSYWGSSGTNYNEQFF. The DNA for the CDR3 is TGTGCCAGCAGCTACTGGGGTTCTAGCGGGACCAACTACAATGAGCAGTTCTTC.

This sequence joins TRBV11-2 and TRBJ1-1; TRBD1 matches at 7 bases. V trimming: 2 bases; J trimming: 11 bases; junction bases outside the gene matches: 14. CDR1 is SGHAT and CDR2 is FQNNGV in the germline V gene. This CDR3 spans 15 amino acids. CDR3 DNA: TGTGCCAGCAGCTTATACGGAGACAGGGTCTCGTCGGCTTTCTTT. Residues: CASSLYGDRVSSAFF.

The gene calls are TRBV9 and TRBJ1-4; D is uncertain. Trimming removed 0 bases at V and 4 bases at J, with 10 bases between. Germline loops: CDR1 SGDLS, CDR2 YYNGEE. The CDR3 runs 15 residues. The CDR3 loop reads CASSVGTVFNEKLFF. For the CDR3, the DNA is TGTGCCAGCAGCGTAGGCACAGTATTTAATGAAAAACTGTTTTTT.